The T cell receptor beta chain under discussion was sequenced for a study of blood T cell repertoires in COVID-19. Original processing methods: Amplification of reference gene primers provided the estimated nucleated cell counts. Profiled with immunoSEQ multiplex PCR; TCRdb holds only in-frame clones, not every one. D and trimming were read from the DNA, whereas the V and J calls and clone size are those reported in that table. The sample includes a few hundred thousand clones, around 83% of them seen just once. The sequence came from a woman in her 40s who had recovered from COVID-19. The material sequenced was PBMCs or T cells enriched from blood (not recorded which).

This CDR3 is CARSSGTDRGNQPQHF. CDR3 nucleotide sequence: TGTGCCAGAAGCTCGGGGACCGACAGGGGAAATCAGCCCCAGCATTTT. The chain is built from TRBV5-3 and TRBJ1-5; 8 bases are a match to TRBD1. TRBV5-3 is recorded as an ORF, its role being uncertain. The CDR3 covers 16 residues. Losses at the gene ends were 3 bases for V and 4 bases for J; bases not matched to a gene: 9.